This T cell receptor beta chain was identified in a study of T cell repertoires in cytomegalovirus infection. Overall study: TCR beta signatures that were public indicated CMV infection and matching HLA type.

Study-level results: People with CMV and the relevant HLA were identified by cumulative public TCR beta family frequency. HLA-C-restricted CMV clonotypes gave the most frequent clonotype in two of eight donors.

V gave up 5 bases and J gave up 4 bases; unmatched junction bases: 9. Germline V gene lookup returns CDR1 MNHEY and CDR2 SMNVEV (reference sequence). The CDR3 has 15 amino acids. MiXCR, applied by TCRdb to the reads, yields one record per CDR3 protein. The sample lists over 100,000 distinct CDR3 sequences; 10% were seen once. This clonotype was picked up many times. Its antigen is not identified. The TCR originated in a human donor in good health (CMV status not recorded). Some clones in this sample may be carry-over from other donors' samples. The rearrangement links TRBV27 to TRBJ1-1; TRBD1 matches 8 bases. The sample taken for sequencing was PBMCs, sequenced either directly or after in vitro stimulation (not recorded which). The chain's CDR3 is CASSVGTGIGTEAFF. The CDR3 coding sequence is TGTGCCAGCAGTGTTGGGACAGGCATCGGCACTGAAGCTTTCTTT.